Presented here are 5 T cell receptor beta chains from one specimen sequenced in a study of human T cells and chemical hapten exposure. One entry per CDR3 protein, called by TCRdb with MiXCR from the RACE reads. The repertoire holds 360,000 or so distinct CDR3 sequences, with around 6% as singletons. Described time point: patch test 2, 6 weeks after DPC sensitization. Treatment indicated: therapeutic diphenylcyclopropenone sensitization with weekly scalp DPC. The sample here was whole blood, taken in connection with sensitization to the hapten diphenylcyclopropenone (DPC). The receptors derive from a woman aged 18-30 years with alopecia areata. Some clones in this sample may be carry-over from other donors' samples.

Many counts were recorded for this clonotype. The chain is built from TRBV6-2 or TRBV6-3 and TRBJ2-2, with D possibly TRBD1 on 6 matching bases. The CDR3 extends over 16 amino acids. Trimming took 5 bases from V and 2 from J, leaving 15 bases between them. Germline V lookup: CDR1 MNHEY, CDR2 SVGEGT. CDR3 sequence: CASSRSGTYNTGELFF. The CDR3 nucleotides read TGTGCCAGCAGTAGATCCGGGACATATAACACCGGGGAGCTGTTTTTT.

J is TRBJ1-5 and V is TRBV4-1; D not certain. Germline CDR1 reads MGHRA; CDR2 reads YSYEKL. The CDR3 covers 14 residues. V gave up 0 bases and J gave up 4 bases, with 7 bases separating them. The CDR3 is CASSQDQSNQPQHF. CDR3 coding DNA: TGCGCCAGCAGCCAAGACCAGTCTAATCAGCCCCAGCATTTT.

This clonotype was recorded many times. The V and J genes are TRBV12-3 or TRBV12-4 and TRBJ1-2; 9 nucleotides match TRBD1. Trimming removed 6 bases from V and 6 bases from J; junction bases left unmatched: 8. CDR3 length: 14 residues. CDR3 amino acids: CASSLDRGKNGYTF. CDR3 in DNA: TGTGCCAGCAGCCTGGACAGGGGCAAGAATGGCTACACCTTC.

This clonotype appeared a few times. The V and J genes are TRBV12-5 and TRBJ1-5; 7 nucleotides line up with TRBD1. The CDR3 length is 16 residues. The germline V gene has CDR1 LGHNT and CDR2 FRNRAP. The V and J ends lost 1 base and 2 bases, in that order; junction bases with no gene match: 5. DNA of the CDR3: TGTGCTAGTGGTTTGGGGAGGGACAGCCGCAATCAGCCCCAGCATTTT. Translating gives CASGLGRDSRNQPQHF.

This clonotype has ten or more counts. The gene calls are TRBV12-3 or TRBV12-4 and TRBJ2-7; 7 bases line up with TRBD1. The CDR3 consists of 15 residues. Trimming at V came to 7 bases and at J to 5 bases, leaving 14 bases not matched to a gene. The DNA for the CDR3 is TGTGCCAGCACCCGGACCCAGGGGGTACCCCACGAGCAGTACTTC. Its protein product is CASTRTQGVPHEQYF.